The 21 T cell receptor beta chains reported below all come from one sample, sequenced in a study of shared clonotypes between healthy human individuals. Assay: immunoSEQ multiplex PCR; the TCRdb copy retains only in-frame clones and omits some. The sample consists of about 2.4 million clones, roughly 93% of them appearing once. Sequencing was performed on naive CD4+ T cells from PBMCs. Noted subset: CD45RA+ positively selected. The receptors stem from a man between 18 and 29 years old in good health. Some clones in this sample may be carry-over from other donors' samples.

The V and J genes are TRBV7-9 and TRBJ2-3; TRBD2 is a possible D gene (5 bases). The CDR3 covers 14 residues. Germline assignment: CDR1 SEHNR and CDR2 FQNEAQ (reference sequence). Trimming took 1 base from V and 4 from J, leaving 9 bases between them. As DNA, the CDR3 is TGTGCCAGCAGCTTAGAGAGAGGGCCAGATACGCAGTATTTT. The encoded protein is CASSLERGPDTQYF. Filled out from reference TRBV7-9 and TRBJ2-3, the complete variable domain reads DTGVSQNPRHKITKRGQNVTFRCDPISEHNRLYWYRQTLGQGPEFLTYFQNEAQLEKSRLLSDRFSAERPKGSFSTLEIQRTEQGDSAMYLCASSLERGPDTQYFGPGTRLTVL.

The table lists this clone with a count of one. The CDR3 sequence: CASREPSRRTEAFF. The CDR3 nucleotides read TGTGCCAGTAGAGAACCCAGCAGAAGGACTGAAGCTTTCTTT. The chain uses TRBV19 and TRBJ1-1, with no clear D. Trimming took 6 bases from V and 5 from J, leaving 16 bases between them. Germline lookup yields CDR1 LNHDA and CDR2 SQIVND (reference sequence). The CDR3 sequence is 14 residues long.

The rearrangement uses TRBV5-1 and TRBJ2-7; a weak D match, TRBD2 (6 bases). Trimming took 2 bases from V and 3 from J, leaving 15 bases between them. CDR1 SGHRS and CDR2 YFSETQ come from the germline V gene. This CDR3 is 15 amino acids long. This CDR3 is CASSLNPLASYEQYF. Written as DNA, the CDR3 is TGCGCCAGCAGCTTAAATCCGCTAGCGAGCTACGAGCAGTACTTC.

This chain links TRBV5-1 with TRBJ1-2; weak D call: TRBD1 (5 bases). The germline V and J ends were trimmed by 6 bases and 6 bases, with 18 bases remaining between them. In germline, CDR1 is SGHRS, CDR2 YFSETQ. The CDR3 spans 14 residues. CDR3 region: CASKRGAADDGYTF. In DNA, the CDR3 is TGCGCCAGCAAAAGAGGGGCCGCGGACGATGGCTACACCTTC.

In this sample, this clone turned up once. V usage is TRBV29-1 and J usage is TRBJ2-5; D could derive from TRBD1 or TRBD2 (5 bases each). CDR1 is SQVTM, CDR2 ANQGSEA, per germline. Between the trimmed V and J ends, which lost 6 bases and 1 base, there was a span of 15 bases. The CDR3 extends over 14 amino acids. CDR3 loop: CSVDRGASQETQYF. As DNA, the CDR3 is TGCAGCGTGGATAGGGGAGCCTCCCAAGAGACCCAGTACTTC.

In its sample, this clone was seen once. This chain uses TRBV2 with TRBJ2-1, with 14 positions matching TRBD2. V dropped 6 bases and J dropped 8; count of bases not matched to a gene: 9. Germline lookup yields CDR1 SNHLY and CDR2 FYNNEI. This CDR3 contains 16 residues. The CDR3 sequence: CASRERGLAGVDEQFF. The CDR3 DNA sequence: TGTGCCAGCAGGGAGCGGGGACTAGCGGGAGTGGATGAGCAGTTCTTC. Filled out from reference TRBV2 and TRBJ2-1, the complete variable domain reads EPEVTQTPSHQVTQMGQEVILRCVPISNHLYFYWYRQILGQKVEFLVSFYNNEISEKSEIFDDQFSVERPDGSNFTLKIRSTKLEDSAMYFCASRERGLAGVDEQFFGPGTRLTVL.

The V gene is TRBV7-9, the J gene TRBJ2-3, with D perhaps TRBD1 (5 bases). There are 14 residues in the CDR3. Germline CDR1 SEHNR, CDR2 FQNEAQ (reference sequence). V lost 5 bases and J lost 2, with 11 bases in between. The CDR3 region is CASSEQAFTDTQYF. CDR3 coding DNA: TGTGCCAGCAGCGAACAGGCGTTCACAGATACGCAGTATTTT.

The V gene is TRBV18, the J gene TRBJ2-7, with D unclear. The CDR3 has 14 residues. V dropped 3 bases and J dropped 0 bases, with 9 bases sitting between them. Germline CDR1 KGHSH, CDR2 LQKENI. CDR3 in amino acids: CASSPSSNSYEQYF. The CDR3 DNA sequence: TGTGCCAGCTCACCCAGCTCCAACTCCTACGAGCAGTACTTC.

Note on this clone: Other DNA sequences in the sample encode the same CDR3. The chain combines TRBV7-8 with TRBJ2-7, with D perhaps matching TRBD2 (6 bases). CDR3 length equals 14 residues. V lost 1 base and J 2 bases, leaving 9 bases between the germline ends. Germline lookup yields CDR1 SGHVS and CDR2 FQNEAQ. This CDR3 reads CASSLVAGTYEQYF. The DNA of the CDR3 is TGTGCCAGCAGCTTAGTTGCGGGAACCTACGAGCAGTACTTC.

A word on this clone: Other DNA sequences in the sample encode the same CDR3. CDR3 residues: CASSDRVGDTQYF. CDR3 DNA sequence: TGTGCCAGCAGTGACAGGGTCGGAGATACGCAGTATTTT. The rearrangement joins TRBV6-4 to TRBJ2-3; D is ambiguous. The germline CDR1 and CDR2 sequences are MRHNA and SNTAGT. This CDR3 has 13 residues. Trimming stripped 2 bases from V and 5 bases from J, with 8 bases between.

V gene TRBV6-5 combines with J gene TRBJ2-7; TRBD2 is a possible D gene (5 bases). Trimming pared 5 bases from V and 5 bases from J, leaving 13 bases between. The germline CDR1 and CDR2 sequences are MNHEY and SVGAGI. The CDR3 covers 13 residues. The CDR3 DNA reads TGTGCCAGCAGTCGGGAAGAATTCCACGAGCAGTACTTC. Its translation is CASSREEFHEQYF.

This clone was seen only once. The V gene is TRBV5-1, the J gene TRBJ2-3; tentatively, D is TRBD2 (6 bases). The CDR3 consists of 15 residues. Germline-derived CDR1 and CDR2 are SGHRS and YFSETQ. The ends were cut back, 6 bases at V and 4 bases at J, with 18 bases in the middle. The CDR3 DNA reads TGCGCCAGCACCAACGCGGCGGGGTTAGCAGATACGCAGTATTTT. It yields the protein CASTNAAGLADTQYF.

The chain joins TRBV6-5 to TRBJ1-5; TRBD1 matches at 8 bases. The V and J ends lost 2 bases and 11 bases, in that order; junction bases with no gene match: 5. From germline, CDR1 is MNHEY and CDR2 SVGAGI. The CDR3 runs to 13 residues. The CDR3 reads CASSYADRAAQHF. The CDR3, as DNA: TGTGCCAGCAGTTACGCGGACAGGGCAGCCCAGCATTTT.

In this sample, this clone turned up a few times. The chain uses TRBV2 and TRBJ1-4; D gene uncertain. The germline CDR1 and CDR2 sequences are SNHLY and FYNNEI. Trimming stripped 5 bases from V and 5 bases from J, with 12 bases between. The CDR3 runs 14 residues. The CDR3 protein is CASSYSRGNEKLFF. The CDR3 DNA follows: TGTGCCAGCAGTTACTCGCGAGGAAATGAAAAACTGTTTTTT.

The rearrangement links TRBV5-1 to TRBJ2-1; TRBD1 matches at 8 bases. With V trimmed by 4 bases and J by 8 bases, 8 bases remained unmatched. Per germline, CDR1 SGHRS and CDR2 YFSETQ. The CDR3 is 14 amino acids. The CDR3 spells CASSDRTGWDEQFF. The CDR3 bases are TGCGCCAGCAGCGACAGGACAGGGTGGGATGAGCAGTTCTTC. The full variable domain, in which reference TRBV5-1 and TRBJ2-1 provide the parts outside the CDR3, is KAGVTQTPRYLIKTRGQQVTLSCSPISGHRSVSWYQQTPGQGLQFLFEYFSETQRNKGNFPGRFSGRQFSNSRSEMNVSTLELGDSALYLCASSDRTGWDEQFFGPGTRLTVL.

CDR3: CASRTGTSGDTIYF. Here the CDR3 DNA reads TGTGCCAGCAGAACCGGGACCTCGGGAGACACCATATATTTT. The genes are TRBV28 and TRBJ1-3; maybe TRBD1 (5 bases). Germline CDR1 is MDHEN and CDR2 is SYDVKM. CDR3 length equals 14 residues. The ends were cut back, 6 bases at V and 8 bases at J, with 17 bases in the middle.

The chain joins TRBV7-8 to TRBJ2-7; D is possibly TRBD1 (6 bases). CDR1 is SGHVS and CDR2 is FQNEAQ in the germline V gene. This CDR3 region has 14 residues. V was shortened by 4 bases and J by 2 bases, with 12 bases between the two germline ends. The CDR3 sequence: CASSSSRGTYEQYF. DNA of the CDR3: TGTGCCAGCAGCTCGAGCAGGGGCACCTACGAGCAGTACTTC.

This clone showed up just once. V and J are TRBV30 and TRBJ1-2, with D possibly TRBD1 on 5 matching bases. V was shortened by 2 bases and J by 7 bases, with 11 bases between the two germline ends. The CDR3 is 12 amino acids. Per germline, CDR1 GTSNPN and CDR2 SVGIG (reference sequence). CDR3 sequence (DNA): TGTGCCTGGAGTAGGGGACCGCCTGGCTACACCTTC. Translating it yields CAWSRGPPGYTF.

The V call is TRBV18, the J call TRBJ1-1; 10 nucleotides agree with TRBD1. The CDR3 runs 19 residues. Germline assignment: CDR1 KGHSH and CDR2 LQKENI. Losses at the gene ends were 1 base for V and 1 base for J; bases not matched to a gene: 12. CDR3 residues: CASSPQRPGQGISNTEAFF. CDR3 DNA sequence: TGTGCCAGCTCACCACAAAGGCCGGGACAGGGGATATCGAACACTGAAGCTTTCTTT. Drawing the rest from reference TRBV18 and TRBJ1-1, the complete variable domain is NAGVMQNPRHLVRRRGQEARLRCSPMKGHSHVYWYRQLPEEGLKFMVYLQKENIIDESGMPKERFSAEFPKEGPSILRIQQVVRGDSAAYFCASSPQRPGQGISNTEAFFGQGTRLTVV.

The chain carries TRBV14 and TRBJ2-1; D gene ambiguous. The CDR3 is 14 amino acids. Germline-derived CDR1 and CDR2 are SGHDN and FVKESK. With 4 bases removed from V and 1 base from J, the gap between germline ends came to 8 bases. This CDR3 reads CASSRGRSYNEQFF. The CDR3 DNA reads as TGTGCCAGCAGCCGCGGACGATCCTACAATGAGCAGTTCTTC.

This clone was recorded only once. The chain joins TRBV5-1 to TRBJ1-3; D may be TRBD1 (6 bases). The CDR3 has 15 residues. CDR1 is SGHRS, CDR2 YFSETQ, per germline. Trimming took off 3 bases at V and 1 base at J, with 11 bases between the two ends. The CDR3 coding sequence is TGCGCCAGCAGCTCTATCGGACAGTCTGGAAACACCATATATTTT. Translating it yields CASSSIGQSGNTIYF.